This T cell receptor (beta chain) is from a study of blood T cell repertoires in COVID-19. Study details: Whether acute or convalescent, the COVID-19 samples came from the United States, Italy and Spain. In each case, the material was cDNA or gDNA derived from T cells, B-cell-depleted T cells, or PBMCs.

From germline, CDR1 is SGHTA and CDR2 FQGNSA. CDR3 length: 14 residues. Trimming cost V 3 bases and J 1 base, with 8 bases left between them. Original analysis: Reference gene primer amplification gave estimated nucleated cell counts. TCRdb's table, derived via immunoSEQ multiplex PCR, lists solely in-frame clones and lacks some. V and J calls and clone size are those listed in that table; D and trimming were worked out from the DNA. The repertoire has about 110,000 clones, 88% of them found once; the top ten carry less than 2.5%. The chain recombines TRBV7-2 with TRBJ2-3, with TRBD2 as a possible D gene (5 bases). This clonotype was sampled from a human donor in a cohort sampled during active COVID-19. Sequencing used peripheral blood. Here the CDR3 reads CASSFAGGTDTQYF. The CDR3 DNA is TGTGCCAGCAGCTTCGCCGGGGGCACAGATACGCAGTATTTT.